This T cell receptor beta chain was documented in a study of blood T cell repertoires in COVID-19 (TCRdb year 2020). With respect to the entire study: Collaborator samples came from the United States, Italy and Spain and covered acute and convalescent phases of COVID-19. The material from the prospective study consisted of cDNA or gDNA derived from T cells, B-cell-depleted T cells, or PBMCs. The dataset comprised deeply sampled blood TCRbeta repertoires from subjects exposed to, actively infected with, or recovered from COVID-19. The repertoires were made available in a free public database intended to serve as a resource for research on the immune response to SARS-CoV-2. The samples were drawn from the first 160 participants of the ongoing ImmuneRACE study and from 1,254 subjects provided by 6 global collaborators. The sample metadata nearly always contained a de-identified subject ID, COVID-19 status, age in years and sex. Where available, HLA class I and class II types were taken from metadata supplied by the sample provider and were not determined by assay-based typing. What the authors observed across the whole study: How much clinical and demographic metadata was included differed by source and by participant, and the metadata was provided uncurated.

Trimming costs V 5 bases and J 2 bases, and their ends lie 15 bases apart. The CDR3 holds 15 amino acids from the cysteine to the phenylalanine. The CDR3 DNA has 45 bases and is translated from base 1. For CDR1 and CDR2, the germline V gene lists SGHVS and FQNEAQ. Collaborating institutions collected whole blood in K2EDTA tubes following their own protocols. For TCRbeta analysis, collaborators shipped samples in one of three forms: frozen whole blood, isolated PBMCs, or DNA extracted from either of those sample types. The immunoSEQ Assay, a bias-controlled multiplex PCR, was used to amplify TCRbeta CDR3 regions from genomic DNA. Turning to the authors' computational methods: The number of nucleated cells in each sample was estimated from the amplification of reference gene primers within the assay. To quantify the absolute abundance of each unique TCRbeta CDR3 rearrangement, sequence reads were collapsed and filtered. For each sample, productive Simpson clonality was calculated as the square root of Simpson's diversity index over productive rearrangements. The immuneACCESS repertoire file appears here via TCRdb, limited to in-frame rearrangements. These files lack a portion of the clones; in checked studies, under half of the deficit traces to unresolved V genes, and the cause of the others is not known. V and J calls plus clone size are reproduced from that table; the DNA served to infer D and trimming. The sample yields some 160,000 clones; just under 80% were counted once. About 7% of the sample comes from the top ten.

As for this clone: Its antigen is not yet known. No base quality information exists; no much larger clone differs at one position.

The chain uses TRBV7-8 and TRBJ1-2; confidence is insufficient to name the D gene. The sequencing input was peripheral blood. The receptor was derived from a man between 65 and 85 years old with active or convalescent COVID-19. The CDR3 in this case is CASSTQAGKNYGYTF. Here is the DNA: TGTGCCAGCAGCACCCAAGCCGGGAAAAACTATGGCTACACCTTC.